This TCR beta chain was profiled in a study of neurological immune-mediated disorders. Whole-study results and caveats: Patients with HTLV-1-associated myelopathy showed the most TCR clonal expansion. Those with multiple sclerosis showed the least, falling below healthy controls.

Over 200 million TCR-beta sequences (from 15-18 subjects) were yielded by each sequencing run. TCRdb reprocessed the 5' RACE reads with MiXCR, giving one entry per CDR3 protein. Of fewer than 110,000 distinct CDR3 sequences in the sample, 10% to 11% were seen once. This clonotype showed up many times. What it binds is unknown. Time point reported: longitudinal time-point 3. A total of 2 million PBMCs stored at -80 degrees C provided the unsorted libraries. Trimming took 1 base from V and 4 from J, leaving 2 bases between them. CDR3 length equals 11 residues. The germline V gene has CDR1 DFQATT and CDR2 SNEGSKA (reference sequence).

This receptor was identified in a female donor with HTLV-1-associated myelopathy (HAM/TSP). The chain joins TRBV20-1 to TRBJ2-1; D unresolved. The specimen was PBMCs. CDR3 amino acids: CSARGYNEQFF. CDR3 sequence (DNA): TGCAGTGCTAGAGGGTACAATGAGCAGTTCTTC.